This T cell receptor (beta chain) was retrieved from a study of blood T cells in healthy people across ages (dated by TCRdb to the mid-2010s). In the study overall: In model experiments, template switching captured about one uniquely barcoded TCR beta cDNA molecule for every two T cells. Two additional independent replicas of 1 million unique cDNA reads from the same blood draw were analyzed for two donors (one aged 18 to 30 and one aged 80 or older). Four age groups were formed from the donors: young (average approximately 15 years), middle-aged (around 39), aged (roughly 58) and long-lived (about 80). Using deep sequencing normalized with unique cDNA molecular identifiers, the study measured how TCR beta repertoire diversity changes with age. Study-level results and caveats: Because donor CMV infection status was unknown, age-related changes in expanded clonotypes were potentially confounded. Observed TCR beta diversity per million T cells fell roughly linearly with age, and a significant reduction was already apparent by age around 36. There was a strong correlation between observed TCR beta diversity and the percentage of naive T cells measured by flow cytometry. Estimates of total diversity based on one million sequenced T cells were regarded as lower bounds and as underestimates. Conclusive comparison of naive and antigen-experienced compartments was prevented by the profiling of bulk unsorted PBMCs. The long-lived group showed more naive CD4+ T cells, fewer expanded clones and increased TCR diversity than the aged group, suggesting age selection.

Receptor amplification or capture employed 5' RACE. These reads were obtained on an Illumina HiSeq 2500. A second about 7 to 11 cycle PCR used a sample-barcoded 5' primer and a J-beta primer mix. A unique molecular identifier was introduced onto each TCR beta cDNA molecule by a template-switch 5' adaptor carrying 12 random nucleotides. Each sample yielded at least 2.5 million CDR3-containing paired-end reads. First-strand cDNA synthesis was performed from all RNA using the Mint cDNA synthesis kit, with priming by a TRBC-specific oligonucleotide. Following uracil-DNA glycosylase treatment, a first 18-cycle PCR with universal primers M1SS and BC2_uni_R was performed on all cDNA. In the authors' own workflow: For normalization, 1 million high-quality reads were randomly selected from each sample, with every read carrying a distinct molecular identifier. Instead of being binned into consensus sequences, reads with shared molecular identifiers were discarded. MiTCR, run with a Q25 quality threshold and the strictest error-elimination algorithm, handled CDR3 identification, clonotype clustering and error correction. A nonparametric unseen species model with Euler transformation was used to estimate lower-bound total TCR beta diversity. TCRdb reanalyzed the raw reads on its own, using fastp at Q25 for trimming and MiXCR for clone calling, and kept in-frame beta chains. For every CDR3 protein sequence, its rows merge into one entry that carries the most common genes and DNA. Here the V and J calls rest on TCRdb's processing, not on the authors' analysis. In all, the sample holds 600,000 to 1,000,000 distinct CDR3 sequences, and approximately 25% of those were seen once. The ten largest clones capture around 3.6% of the sample.

Donors were a few dozen systemically healthy Caucasian individuals from Russia aged roughly 6 to 100 years. Each donor gave about 9.2 milliliters of peripheral blood, drawn into EDTA-treated Vacutainer tubes. Ficoll-Paque density-gradient centrifugation was used to isolate PBMCs, with at least 6.5 million per sample. Total RNA, at least 5.5 micrograms per sample, was extracted from PBMCs with Trizol reagent. For every donor, flow cytometry on a PBMC aliquot measured the percentage of naive CD45RAhigh/CD27high T cells. Reading from cysteine to phenylalanine, the CDR3 counts 15 amino acids. The sequence is cut down to CDR3 DNA, 45 bases in frame from base 1. CDR1 MRHNA and CDR2 SNTAGT are derived from the germline V gene. Trimming leaves V shorter by 3 bases and J shorter by 5 bases, with the junction holding 5 bases beyond the gene matches. Notes on this clonotype: It lacks a known antigen. Base qualities are not recorded, but no much larger clone differs from it by a single base.

This same sample was also taken into another study, of T cells of mothers and their children. The second study reports: Nine systemically healthy Caucasian individuals, comprising three mothers and their six children, were included as donors. cDNA synthesis consumed the entire amount of extracted RNA, loaded at approximately 1.6 ug RNA in each 15 ul reaction. In the second PCR, sample barcodes and 2-4 random nucleotides were introduced via the M1S primer. More than 8.5 million TCR beta CDR3 reads were obtained from each mother, and 2.5 million to 3.5 million reads were obtained from each child. TCR recombination output is similarly shaped by thymic selection in related and unrelated pairs, with a minor effect exerted by inherited differences. Normalized repertoire overlap was always found to be slightly, but never significantly, higher in related mother-child pairs than in unrelated mother-child pairs. No persistent microchimeric T cell clones were found, with a detection sensitivity of approximately 100 clones per million clonotypes. In the study, deep NGS was used to compare the TCR beta repertoires of mothers and children, and features distinguishing related mother-child pairs from unrelated individuals were sought. Mothers averaged roughly 40 +/- 4 years of age and children averaged about 12 +/- 4 years. After adapter ligation was performed with NEBNext reagents, the libraries were sequenced on an Illumina HiSeq 2000 with 100+100 nt paired-end reads. To avoid cross-contamination, the mother libraries and the child libraries were prepared a month apart and sequenced in separate runs. Between roughly 450,000 and 2,000,000 distinct TCR beta clonotypes were identified per donor. Naive TCR beta clonotypes were estimated from low-frequency clonotypes matched to each donor's FACS-determined naive share, without sorting.

This clonotype originated in a boy aged 5 to 17 in good health. Recombination connected TRBV6-4 to TRBJ2-3; 10 of the junction bases match TRBD2. The sample comprised blood. The nucleotide sequence is given as TGTGCCAGCAGTGAAAGCGGGAGGGCCGGAGATACGCAGTATTTT. This is translated as CASSESGRAGDTQYF.